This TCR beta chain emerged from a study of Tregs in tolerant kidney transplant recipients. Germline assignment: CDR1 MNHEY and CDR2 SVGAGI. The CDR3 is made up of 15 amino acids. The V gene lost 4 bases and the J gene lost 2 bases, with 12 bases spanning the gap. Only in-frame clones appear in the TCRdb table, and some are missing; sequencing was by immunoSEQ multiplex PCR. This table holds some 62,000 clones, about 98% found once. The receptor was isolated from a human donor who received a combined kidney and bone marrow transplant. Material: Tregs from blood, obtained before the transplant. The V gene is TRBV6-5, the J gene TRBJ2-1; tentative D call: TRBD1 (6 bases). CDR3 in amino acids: CASSSTRGPYNEQFF. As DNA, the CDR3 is TGTGCCAGCAGTTCAACCAGGGGCCCCTACAATGAGCAGTTCTTC.